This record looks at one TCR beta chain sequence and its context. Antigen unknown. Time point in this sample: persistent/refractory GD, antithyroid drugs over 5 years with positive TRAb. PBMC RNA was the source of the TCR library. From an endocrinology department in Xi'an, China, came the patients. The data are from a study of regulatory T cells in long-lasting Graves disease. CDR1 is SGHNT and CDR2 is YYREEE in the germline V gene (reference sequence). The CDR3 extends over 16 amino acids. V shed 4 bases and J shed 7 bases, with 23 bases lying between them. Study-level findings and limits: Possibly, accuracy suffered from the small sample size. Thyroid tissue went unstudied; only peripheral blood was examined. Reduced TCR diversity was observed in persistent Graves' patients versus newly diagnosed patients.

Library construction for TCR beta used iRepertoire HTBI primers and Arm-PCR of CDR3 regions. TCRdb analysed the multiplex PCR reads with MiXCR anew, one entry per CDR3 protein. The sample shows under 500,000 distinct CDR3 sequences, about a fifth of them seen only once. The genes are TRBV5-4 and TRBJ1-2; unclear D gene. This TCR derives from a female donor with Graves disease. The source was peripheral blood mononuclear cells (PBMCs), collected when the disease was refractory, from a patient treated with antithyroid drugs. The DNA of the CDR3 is TGTGCCAGCAGCCACGATAAGGCGGATAGGGTTTTTGGCTACACCTTC. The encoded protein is CASSHDKADRVFGYTF.